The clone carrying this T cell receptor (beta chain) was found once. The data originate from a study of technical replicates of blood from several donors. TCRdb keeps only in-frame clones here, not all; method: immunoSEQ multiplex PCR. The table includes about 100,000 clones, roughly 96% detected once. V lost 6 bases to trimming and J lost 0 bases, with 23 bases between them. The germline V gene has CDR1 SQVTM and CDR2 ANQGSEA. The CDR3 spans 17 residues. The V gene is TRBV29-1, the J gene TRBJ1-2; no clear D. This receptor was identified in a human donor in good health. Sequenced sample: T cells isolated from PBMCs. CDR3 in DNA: TGCAGCGTCCTTGTGATAGGGTTGGGAGAGGCTAACTATGGCTACACCTTC. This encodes CSVLVIGLGEANYGYTF. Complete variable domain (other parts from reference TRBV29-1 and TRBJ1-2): SAVISQKPSRDICQRGTSLTIQCQVDSQVTMMFWYRQQPGQSLTLIATANQGSEATYESGFVIDKFPISRPNLTFSTLTVSNMSPEDSSIYLCSVLVIGLGEANYGYTFGSGTRLTVV.